The 9 T cell receptor beta chains below all came from one sample that was sequenced in a study of shared clonotypes between healthy human individuals. Assay used: immunoSEQ multiplex PCR; TCRdb lists only in-frame clones, some missing. Here the sample spans over 400,000 clones, roughly 95% being singletons. Sequencing was carried out using naive CD4+ T cells sorted from blood. Subset indicated: CD45RA+ positively selected. The source of these receptors is a woman aged 30 to 39 in good health.

V usage is TRBV7-9 and J usage is TRBJ2-7; a weak D match, TRBD2 (6 bases). The CDR3 sequence is 16 residues long. Per germline, CDR1 SEHNR and CDR2 FQNEAQ (reference sequence). V was clipped by 2 bases and J by 5 bases, with 19 bases between them. The CDR3 coding sequence is TGTGCCAGCAGCTTAAATGATTGGGGACTCCCTGACGAGCAGTACTTC. It is translated as CASSLNDWGLPDEQYF.

This chain joins TRBV6-5 and TRBJ1-2; D may be TRBD1 (5 bases). Between the trimmed V and J ends, which lost 2 bases and 4 bases, there was a span of 8 bases. Germline assignment: CDR1 MNHEY and CDR2 SVGAGI. This CDR3 is built from 13 residues. The CDR3: CASSYTGAYGYTF. The DNA for the CDR3 is TGTGCCAGCAGTTACACCGGGGCCTATGGCTACACCTTC.

The genes are TRBV11-2 and TRBJ1-2; D is unclear. The CDR3 has 13 residues. Trimming removed 0 bases from V and 4 bases from J, with 6 bases in between. The germline V gene has CDR1 SGHAT and CDR2 FQNNGV. CDR3 protein: CASSLEAGYGYTF. DNA for the CDR3: TGTGCCAGCAGCTTAGAGGCAGGCTATGGCTACACCTTC. The complete variable domain, with remaining parts taken from reference TRBV11-2 and TRBJ1-2, reads EAGVAQSPRYKIIEKRQSVAFWCNPISGHATLYWYQQILGQGPKLLIQFQNNGVVDDSQLPKDRFSAERLKGVDSTLKIQPAKLEDSAVYLCASSLEAGYGYTFGSGTRLTVV.

Comments on this clone: Other DNA sequences of this sample code for an identical CDR3. This chain uses TRBV4-2 with TRBJ2-3, with D possibly being TRBD2 (5 bases). CDR3 length: 15 amino acids. V was clipped by 4 bases and J by 1 base, with 12 bases between them. Germline V gene data show CDR1 as LGHNA and CDR2 as YNFKEQ. In DNA, the CDR3 is TGTGCCAGCAGCCCTCTGGGAGAGGGCACAGATACGCAGTATTTT. Its translation: CASSPLGEGTDTQYF.

The chain links TRBV9 to TRBJ2-6, with D maybe TRBD2 (7 bases). V was clipped by 4 bases and J by 0 bases, with 17 bases between them. CDR3 size: 18 residues. Germline V gene data show CDR1 as SGDLS and CDR2 as YYNGEE. DNA for the CDR3: TGTGCCAGCAGCCCGAGAGGGGGGGCATCCTCTGGGGCCAACGTCCTGACTTTC. It specifies CASSPRGGASSGANVLTF.

The rearrangement joins TRBV7-9 to TRBJ1-2; the D gene is possibly TRBD1 (5 bases). CDR1 is SEHNR, CDR2 FQNEAQ, per germline (reference sequence). V shed 3 bases and J shed 3 bases, with 8 bases lying between them. The CDR3 totals 13 residues. The CDR3 sequence is CASSFIGDYGYTF. The CDR3 DNA reads as TGTGCCAGCAGCTTTATAGGGGACTATGGCTACACCTTC. Drawing the rest from reference TRBV7-9 and TRBJ1-2, the complete variable domain is DTGVSQNPRHKITKRGQNVTFRCDPISEHNRLYWYRQTLGQGPEFLTYFQNEAQLEKSRLLSDRFSAERPKGSFSTLEIQRTEQGDSAMYLCASSFIGDYGYTFGSGTRLTVV.

The rearrangement links TRBV7-9 to TRBJ1-2; 8 nucleotides match TRBD1. V dropped 4 bases and J dropped 7; count of bases not matched to a gene: 8. The length of the CDR3 is 14 residues. Germline V lookup: CDR1 SEHNR, CDR2 FQNEAQ (reference sequence). The CDR3 protein is CASSSGTGPGGYTF. In DNA form, the CDR3 reads TGTGCCAGCAGCTCCGGGACAGGACCGGGTGGCTACACCTTC.

CDR3 amino acids: CASSFPPAYEQYF. In nucleotides, the CDR3 is TGTGCCAGCAGTTTTCCACCTGCCTACGAGCAGTACTTC. This chain links TRBV28 with TRBJ2-7; D is ambiguous. Between the trimmed V and J ends, which lost 3 bases and 2 bases, there was a span of 8 bases. The CDR3 sequence is 13 residues long. Germline values: CDR1 MDHEN, CDR2 SYDVKM.

The gene calls are TRBV6-5 and TRBJ2-7; TRBD1 agrees at 7 bases. Germline V gene sequence: CDR1 MNHEY, CDR2 SVGAGI. Trimming cost V 5 bases and J 3 bases; bases outside gene matches: 7. This CDR3 comprises 14 residues. CDR3 nucleotide sequence: TGTGCCAGCAGTGGGACAGCCACCCACTACGAGCAGTACTTC. It is translated as CASSGTATHYEQYF.